One TCR beta chain is described in this entry. Only one count was recorded for this clone. Its specific antigen is unknown. Within one base of it there is no much larger clone, and no base qualities were kept. This sample was included in a study of OX40 agonist ivuxolimab in advanced cancers. Background for the entire study: Ivuxolimab, which targeted the costimulatory receptor OX40 (CD134), was an agonistic, fully human IgG2 monoclonal antibody. Prior anti-PD-1, anti-PD-L1 or anti-CTLA-4 therapy was permitted, and approximately 42% of dose-escalation patients had received checkpoint inhibitors. In the dose-escalation cohort, 82.7% of patients were male, and the mean age was approximately 60 years, with a range of about 23 to 80. Intravenous ivuxolimab was administered to patients every 2 weeks at six dose levels: 0.01, 0.1, 0.3, 1.5, 3 and 10 mg/kg. Of the roughly 50 dose-escalation patients, hepatocellular carcinoma was present in approximately 20, melanoma in around 15, renal cell carcinoma in 9 and head and neck cancer in 9. The purpose of peripheral TCRbeta sequencing was to test whether ivuxolimab changed TCR sequence diversity and led to clonal T-cell expansion. Partial responses occurred in three dose-escalation patients: two with cutaneous melanoma and one with hepatocellular carcinoma. The paper reports the monotherapy dose-escalation portion (N ≈ 50 patients) of the phase I ivuxolimab trial.

Patients with autoimmune disease history or receiving systemic immunosuppression were excluded from the trial. Peripheral blood for TCR sequencing was collected from all dose cohorts at baseline, on cycle 4 day 1, and on cycle 7 day 1. Samples were obtained from an open-label, multicenter, first-in-human phase I dose-escalation trial of ivuxolimab. Adults with locally advanced or metastatic melanoma, renal cell, hepatocellular, or head and neck squamous cell carcinoma were enrolled in the trial. Before TCR sequencing, CD4+ T cells and CD8+ T cells from peripheral blood were sorted into separate populations. Broad study findings and their caveats: At doses of 0.1 to 3.0 mg/kg, clonal expansion of both CD4+ and CD8+ T cells in blood was seen between baseline and week 6. After ivuxolimab, more expanded clones were found on average in CD8+ T cells than in CD4+ T cells. In partial responders in the 0.1-3.0 mg/kg groups, normalized peripheral clonal expansion was found to be among the lowest, especially among CD8+ T cells. Low levels of normalized T-cell clonal expansion were also seen in some patients who did not respond. Antigen specificity was not determined for the clonally expanded peripheral T cells.

Genomic DNA was isolated from the sorted cells so that the TCRbeta CDR3 region could be sequenced. The immunoSEQ Assay was used for sequencing of TCRbeta CDR3 regions. In its TCRdb copy, this immuneACCESS table keeps in-frame sequences only and misses some clones. Where compared with another copy, unresolved V genes explain less than half of these, and the others have no known cause. The sample has approximately 45,000 clones on record, about 80% of them singletons. Around 4% of the sample is taken by the ten largest. The CDR3 measures 15 amino acids from cysteine to phenylalanine. The retained sequence is limited to the CDR3, 45 bases, with the frame set at the first base. After removal of 4 bases from V and 3 bases from J, the junction retains 7 bases not matched to a gene. From a lookup of the germline V gene, CDR1 and CDR2 are MNHNS and SASEGT.

This receptor chain uses TRBV6-1 and TRBJ2-7, with 9 bases matching TRBD1. The starting material was CD4+ or CD8+ T cells sorted from blood, obtained in a trial of the OX40 agonist ivuxolimab. This TCR derives from an adult with an advanced solid tumor such as melanoma, head and neck, liver or kidney cancer. At the DNA level, the sequence is TGTGCCAGCAGTGCCTCCGGGACAGGGATCTACGAGCAGTACTTC. This translates into CASSASGTGIYEQYF.